The 28 T cell receptor beta chains listed next were all sequenced from one sample in a study of shared clonotypes between healthy human individuals. Produced via immunoSEQ multiplex PCR; TCRdb's table is partial and in-frame only. The sample holds approximately 1,500,000 clones, 95% to 99% seen once. The sequenced sample consisted of naive CD4+ T cells sorted from blood. Subset indicated: CD45RA+ positively selected. These receptors were collected from a man aged 25 to 40 in good health.

This chain connects TRBV7-2 to TRBJ2-7, with D tentatively TRBD2 (5 bases). Germline V gene lookup returns CDR1 SGHTA and CDR2 FQGNSA. The CDR3 spans 16 residues. The V gene lost 5 bases and the J gene lost 0 bases, with 17 bases spanning the gap. The CDR3 nucleotides read TGTGCCAGCAGCCGGTTTAGTAGTGGGAGCTCCTACGAGCAGTACTTC. As protein: CASSRFSSGSSYEQYF.

The genes are TRBV6-5 and TRBJ2-1; D may be TRBD1 or TRBD2 (5 bases each). V was cut by 5 bases and J by 6 bases, with 11 bases left in between. The CDR3 covers 13 residues. Germline-derived CDR1 and CDR2 are MNHEY and SVGAGI. CDR3 in amino acids: CASSGDLANEQFF. DNA of the CDR3: TGTGCCAGCAGTGGGGACCTCGCCAATGAGCAGTTCTTC.

V is TRBV5-1 and J is TRBJ2-1, with 11 bases fitting TRBD2. Germline CDR1 and CDR2: SGHRS and YFSETQ. V shed 5 bases and J 7 bases; nucleotides not matched to a gene: 17. The CDR3 has 18 residues. The CDR3 bases are TGCGCCAGCAGGAGGCTAGCGGGAGGCCCAGCGGGTGGTAATGAGCAGTTCTTC. Translation gives CASRRLAGGPAGGNEQFF.

J is TRBJ2-1 and V is TRBV11-3, with D unclear. Trimming shortened V by 5 bases and J by 6 bases, and 14 bases separated the two germline ends. Germline values: CDR1 SGHNT, CDR2 YENEEA. The CDR3 spans 14 residues. DNA for the CDR3: TGTGCCAGCAGCGAAGATCGGTGGGGCAATGAGCAGTTCTTC. The encoded protein is CASSEDRWGNEQFF.

This clone was recorded a few times. This chain connects TRBV2 to TRBJ2-5; weak D call: TRBD1 (6 bases). The CDR3 has 11 residues. In germline, CDR1 is SNHLY, CDR2 FYNNEI. Trimming pared 4 bases from V and 11 bases from J, leaving 11 bases between. This chain's CDR3 is CASSGQAQQYF. The CDR3 nucleotides read TGTGCCAGCAGTGGACAGGCCCAGCAGTACTTC.

The chain uses TRBV10-3 and TRBJ1-2; D gene ambiguous. There are 13 residues in the CDR3. CDR1 and CDR2 (germline): ENHRY, SYGVKD. Trimming pared 9 bases from V and 2 bases from J, leaving 13 bases between. The CDR3 DNA sequence: TGTGCCATTGGCCAGCCGGAAAACTATGGCTACACCTTC. As protein: CAIGQPENYGYTF.

The rearrangement links TRBV28 to TRBJ2-6, with D possibly called TRBD1 or TRBD2 (5 bases each). Looked up from germline, CDR1 is MDHEN and CDR2 is SYDVKM. V lost 3 bases and J 4 bases, leaving 10 bases between the germline ends. The CDR3 loop spans 15 amino acids. DNA of the CDR3: TGTGCCAGCAGTTTTAGAGGGGCCGGGGCCAACGTCCTGACTTTC. Amino acid sequence: CASSFRGAGANVLTF.

V gene TRBV18 combines with J gene TRBJ2-1; tentative D call: TRBD1 (6 bases). Trimming cost V 3 bases and J 1 base, with 19 bases left between them. CDR3 length: 18 residues. In germline, CDR1 is KGHSH, CDR2 LQKENI. CDR3 amino acids: CASSPTNAGAGSYNEQFF. The DNA of the CDR3 is TGTGCCAGCTCACCCACAAATGCAGGGGCCGGGTCCTACAATGAGCAGTTCTTC.

This clone showed up just once. The rearrangement joins TRBV5-6 to TRBJ2-7; 9 bases align to TRBD2. The junction had 7 bases not matched to a gene; V was cut back by 4 bases and J by 2 bases. The CDR3 runs 15 residues. From germline, CDR1 is SGHDT and CDR2 YYEEEE. The CDR3 loop reads CASSPRLADAYEQYF. CDR3 sequence (DNA): TGTGCCAGCAGCCCGAGACTAGCGGATGCCTACGAGCAGTACTTC.

The chain is built from TRBV18 and TRBJ2-6; D might be TRBD1 or TRBD2, each matching 6 bases. V was clipped by 0 bases and J by 0 bases, with 12 bases between them. The CDR3 has 18 amino acids. Germline V lookup: CDR1 KGHSH, CDR2 LQKENI. The CDR3 sequence: CASSPPGGGYSGANVLTF. For the CDR3, the DNA is TGTGCCAGCTCACCACCGGGGGGCGGCTACTCTGGGGCCAACGTCCTGACTTTC.

The V and J genes are TRBV5-8 and TRBJ2-7; 8 bases fit TRBD1. Germline CDR1 reads SGHTS; CDR2 reads YDEGEE. This CDR3 contains 14 residues. Trimming removed 6 bases from V and 5 bases from J; junction bases left unmatched: 10. The CDR3 DNA reads as TGTGCCAGCACAGCTTATGGCAGGGGGCACGAGCAGTACTTC. Translation: CASTAYGRGHEQYF. Full variable domain (missing parts from reference TRBV5-8 and TRBJ2-7): EAGVTQSPTHLIKTRGQQATLRCSPISGHTSVYWYQQALGLGLQFLLWYDEGEERNRGNFPPRFSGRQFPNYSSELNVNALELEDSALYLCASTAYGRGHEQYFGPGTRLTVT.

The V call is TRBV7-6, the J call TRBJ2-1; TRBD1 aligns across 8 bases. V shed 5 bases and J 7 bases; nucleotides not matched to a gene: 10. The CDR3 contains 15 residues. The germline gives CDR1 SGHVS, CDR2 FNYEAQ. DNA of the CDR3: TGTGCCAGCAGCCCTTTGACAGGGGCTGCGAATGAGCAGTTCTTC. Its translation: CASSPLTGAANEQFF.

As for this clone: This same CDR3 is encoded by further DNA sequences in the sample. V usage is TRBV29-1 and J usage is TRBJ2-3; the match to TRBD1 covers 8 bases. Trimming cost V 7 bases and J 0 bases; bases outside gene matches: 3. Germline CDR1 SQVTM, CDR2 ANQGSEA. The CDR3 covers 13 residues. The CDR3 DNA reads TGCAGCGCTGGGACAGGCAGCACAGATACGCAGTATTTT. Encoded protein: CSAGTGSTDTQYF.

This clone was recorded only once. This CDR3 is also generated by other DNA sequences in the sample. The V call is TRBV11-2, the J call TRBJ2-7; D not certain. V was pared by 3 bases and J by 0 bases, with 6 bases between. CDR1 and CDR2 (germline): SGHAT, FQNNGV. This CDR3 spans 13 amino acids. The chain's CDR3 is CASSFSPSYEQYF. The CDR3 DNA reads as TGTGCCAGCAGCTTCTCACCCTCCTACGAGCAGTACTTC.

V usage is TRBV18 and J usage is TRBJ2-2; D perhaps matches TRBD2 (6 bases). CDR3 length equals 12 residues. CDR1 is KGHSH and CDR2 is LQKENI in the germline V gene. Trimming pared 2 bases from V and 13 bases from J, leaving 11 bases between. The CDR3 protein is CASSPMEGSLFF. In nucleotides, the CDR3 is TGTGCCAGCTCACCAATGGAGGGTTCGCTGTTTTTT.

The J gene is TRBJ2-5, the V gene TRBV5-1; 7 nucleotides agree with TRBD2. Germline CDR1 is SGHRS and CDR2 is YFSETQ. The CDR3 extends over 15 amino acids. Trimming removed 1 base from V and 4 bases from J; junction bases left unmatched: 7. The CDR3 sequence is CASSLYQGGRETQYF. The CDR3 DNA is TGCGCCAGCAGCTTGTATCAGGGAGGGCGAGAGACCCAGTACTTC.

Of note for this clone: The same CDR3 also results from other DNA sequences found in this sample. The genes are TRBV5-1 and TRBJ2-7; TRBD2 is a possible D gene (6 bases). The CDR3 has 13 amino acids. Trimming pared 0 bases from V and 4 bases from J, leaving 8 bases between. The germline CDR1 and CDR2 sequences are SGHRS and YFSETQ. CDR3 sequence reads: CASSLDGSYEQYF. The CDR3 bases are TGCGCCAGCAGCTTGGACGGGAGTTACGAGCAGTACTTC. The full variable domain, with the rest looked up from reference TRBV5-1 and TRBJ2-7, is KAGVTQTPRYLIKTRGQQVTLSCSPISGHRSVSWYQQTPGQGLQFLFEYFSETQRNKGNFPGRFSGRQFSNSRSEMNVSTLELGDSALYLCASSLDGSYEQYFGPGTRLTVT.

The V and J genes are TRBV15 and TRBJ2-7; perhaps TRBD2 as D (5 bases). The CDR3 has 15 amino acids. Germline V CDR1 and CDR2: LNHNV, YYDKDF (reference sequence). The V end was cut by 4 bases, the J end by 5 bases, with 18 bases between. The CDR3 reads CATSTTAGLPNEQYF. The CDR3 nucleotides read TGTGCCACCAGCACAACGGCGGGTCTTCCCAACGAGCAGTACTTC.

The chain uses TRBV5-1 and TRBJ2-2; D remains ambiguous. The CDR3 spans 14 residues. Germline CDR1 is SGHRS and CDR2 is YFSETQ. The V end was cut by 4 bases, the J end by 5 bases, with 12 bases between. The CDR3 is CASSPLIRTGELFF. CDR3 DNA: TGCGCCAGCAGCCCGCTAATTAGAACCGGGGAGCTGTTTTTT. Combining the CDR3 with reference TRBV5-1 and TRBJ2-2 gives the whole variable domain KAGVTQTPRYLIKTRGQQVTLSCSPISGHRSVSWYQQTPGQGLQFLFEYFSETQRNKGNFPGRFSGRQFSNSRSEMNVSTLELGDSALYLCASSPLIRTGELFFGEGSRLTVL.

The J gene is TRBJ2-1, the V gene TRBV9; D is uncertain. With 0 bases removed from V and 8 bases from J, the gap between germline ends came to 9 bases. This CDR3 has 13 amino acids. Looked up from germline, CDR1 is SGDLS and CDR2 is YYNGEE. In DNA, the CDR3 is TGTGCCAGCAGCGTAGATAGAGGCGATGAGCAGTTCTTC. This encodes CASSVDRGDEQFF.

This chain uses TRBV18 with TRBJ2-1, with D perhaps matching TRBD2 (5 bases). The germline V gene encodes CDR1 KGHSH and CDR2 LQKENI. Trimming took off 3 bases at V and 8 bases at J, with 11 bases between the two ends. The CDR3 length is 13 residues. The CDR3 DNA sequence: TGTGCCAGCTCACCCCTCGGGCGGGATGAGCAGTTCTTC. Protein: CASSPLGRDEQFF.

The V call is TRBV9, the J call TRBJ2-1, with D perhaps being TRBD1 or TRBD2 (5 bases each). CDR3 length equals 16 residues. Germline values: CDR1 SGDLS, CDR2 YYNGEE. V lost 4 bases and J lost 0, with 14 bases in between. DNA of the CDR3: TGTGCCAGCAGCCCCTTTGCAGGGAGCTCCTACAATGAGCAGTTCTTC. It codes for CASSPFAGSSYNEQFF.

The rearrangement joins TRBV20-1 to TRBJ2-1; no reliable D call. Germline assignment: CDR1 DFQATT and CDR2 SNEGSKA (reference sequence). CDR3 size: 10 residues. Trimming shortened V by 5 bases and J by 6 bases, and 5 bases separated the two germline ends. This chain's CDR3 is CSALSNEQFF. The CDR3 DNA reads TGCAGTGCTTTGAGCAATGAGCAGTTCTTC.

The chain carries TRBV2 and TRBJ2-7; a possible D gene is TRBD2 (5 bases). The CDR3 contains 13 residues. The V end was cut by 6 bases, the J end by 3 bases, with 12 bases between. In germline, CDR1 is SNHLY, CDR2 FYNNEI. CDR3 DNA: TGTGCCAGCAGCGGGGAAGTTATCTACGAGCAGTACTTC. This codes for CASSGEVIYEQYF.

This chain connects TRBV5-1 to TRBJ2-7; D ambiguous. Germline CDR1 SGHRS, CDR2 YFSETQ. V was trimmed by 1 base and J by 4 bases, leaving 6 bases between them. The CDR3 loop spans 12 amino acids. This CDR3 is CASSLNQYEQYF. Here the CDR3 DNA reads TGCGCCAGCAGCTTGAACCAATACGAGCAGTACTTC.

V gene TRBV4-1 combines with J gene TRBJ2-7; D is possibly TRBD1 or TRBD2 (5 bases each). V was clipped by 1 base and J by 3 bases, with 22 bases between them. The CDR3 is 18 amino acids. CDR1 and CDR2 from the germline V gene are MGHRA and YSYEKL. CDR3: CASSQGPLLSGTFYEQYF. The CDR3 DNA follows: TGCGCCAGCAGCCAAGGTCCCTTACTTTCGGGGACGTTCTACGAGCAGTACTTC.

In the case of this clone: Other DNA sequences in the sample encode the same CDR3. This chain joins TRBV18 and TRBJ2-7; 11 bases agree with TRBD1. The CDR3 has 15 amino acids. The trim removed 1 base at V and 7 bases at J, leaving 6 bases unmatched. Germline assignment: CDR1 KGHSH and CDR2 LQKENI. CDR3 region: CASSPLGQGAREQYF. The CDR3 DNA reads as TGTGCCAGCTCACCACTAGGACAGGGGGCGCGGGAGCAGTACTTC.

Turning to this clone: This sample includes further DNA sequences coding for the same CDR3. The chain is built from TRBV5-1 and TRBJ2-6; D gene uncertain. Germline CDR1 SGHRS, CDR2 YFSETQ. The ends were cut back, 4 bases at V and 0 bases at J, with 5 bases in the middle. The CDR3 extends over 14 amino acids. CDR3 residues: CASSLSSGANVLTF. The CDR3 DNA is TGCGCCAGCAGCCTCAGCTCTGGGGCCAACGTCCTGACTTTC.